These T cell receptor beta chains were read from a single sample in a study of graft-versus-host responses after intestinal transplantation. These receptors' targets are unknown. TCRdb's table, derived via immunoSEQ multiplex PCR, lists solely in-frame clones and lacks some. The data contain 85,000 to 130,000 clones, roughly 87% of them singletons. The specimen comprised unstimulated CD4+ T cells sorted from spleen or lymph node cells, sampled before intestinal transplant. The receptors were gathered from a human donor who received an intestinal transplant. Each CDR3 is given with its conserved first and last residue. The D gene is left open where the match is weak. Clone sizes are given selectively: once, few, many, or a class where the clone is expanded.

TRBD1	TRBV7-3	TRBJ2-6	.	CASSSAEWDRGPGANVLTF	TGTGCCAGCAGCTCAGCTGAGTGGGACAGGGGACCTGGGGCCAACGTCCTGACTTTC
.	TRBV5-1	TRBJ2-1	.	CASSLTSTYNEQFF	TGCGCCAGCAGCTTAACTAGCACCTACAATGAGCAGTTCTTC
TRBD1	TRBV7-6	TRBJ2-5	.	CASSLNRGETQYF	TGTGCCAGCAGCTTAAACAGGGGAGAGACCCAGTACTTC
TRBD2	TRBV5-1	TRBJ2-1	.	CASSLSIGPSGGYNEQFF	TGCGCCAGCAGCTTAAGTATTGGACCCTCCGGGGGGTACAATGAGCAGTTCTTC
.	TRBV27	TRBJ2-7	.	CASKSLGRGRLAVYEQYF	TGTGCCAGCAAATCGCTGGGCAGGGGAAGACTAGCAGTTTACGAGCAGTACTTC
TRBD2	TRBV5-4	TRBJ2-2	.	CASSLGTRNTGELFF	TGTGCCAGCAGCTTGGGGACTAGGAACACCGGGGAGCTGTTTTTT
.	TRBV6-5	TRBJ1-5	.	CASRLNQPQHF	TGTGCCAGCAGATTAAATCAGCCCCAGCATTTT
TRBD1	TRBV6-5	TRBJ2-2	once	CASGSQGAEGGELFF	TGTGCCAGCGGCTCTCAGGGGGCTGAGGGCGGGGAGCTGTTTTTT
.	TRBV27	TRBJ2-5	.	CASVAVGHGETQYF	TGTGCCAGCGTAGCGGTCGGCCATGGGGAGACCCAGTACTTC
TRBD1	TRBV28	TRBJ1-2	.	CASSPATGGGNYGYTF	TGTGCCAGCAGTCCAGCAACAGGGGGAGGCAACTATGGCTACACCTTC
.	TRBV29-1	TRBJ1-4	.	CSVAQRFNEKLFF	TGCAGCGTTGCCCAACGTTTTAATGAAAAACTGTTTTTT
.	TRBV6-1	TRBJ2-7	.	CASNSYEQYF	TGTGCCAGCAACTCCTACGAGCAGTACTTC
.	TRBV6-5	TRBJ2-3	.	CASSYTYRDTQYF	TGTGCCAGCAGTTACACCTATCGAGATACGCAGTATTTT
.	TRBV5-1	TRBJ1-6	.	CASSLGTASSYNSPLHF	TGCGCCAGCAGCTTGGGGACCGCGAGCTCCTATAATTCACCCCTCCACTTT
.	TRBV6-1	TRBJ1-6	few	CASSGFQRRLHF	TGTGCCAGCAGTGGATTTCAAAGGCGCCTCCACTTT
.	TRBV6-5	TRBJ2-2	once	CASRPGQAYTGELFF	TGTGCCAGCAGGCCGGGCCAGGCGTACACCGGGGAGCTGTTTTTT
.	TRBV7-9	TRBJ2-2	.	CASSKSNPGELFF	TGTGCCAGCAGCAAATCCAACCCCGGGGAGCTGTTTTTT
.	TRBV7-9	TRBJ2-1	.	CASSPNYRVYNEQFF	TGTGCCAGCAGTCCAAATTATAGGGTCTACAATGAGCAGTTCTTC
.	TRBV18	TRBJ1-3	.	CASSPQARRDTIYF	TGTGCCAGCTCACCACAGGCCCGTCGTGACACCATATATTTT
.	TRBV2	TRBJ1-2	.	CASSTSRRQTNYGYTF	TGTGCCAGCAGTACGAGCCGGCGACAAACTAACTATGGCTACACCTTC
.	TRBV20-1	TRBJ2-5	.	CSVFRETQYF	TGCAGTGTGTTTCGAGAGACCCAGTACTTC
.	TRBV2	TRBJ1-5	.	CASTVEGLNQPQHF	TGTGCCAGCACGGTCGAGGGCCTGAATCAGCCCCAGCATTTT
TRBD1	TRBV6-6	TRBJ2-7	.	CASSVSSGGFYEQYF	TGTGCCAGCAGTGTTTCGTCAGGGGGTTTCTACGAGCAGTACTTC
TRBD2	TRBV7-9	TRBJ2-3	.	CASSTTSGRGSTDTQYF	TGTGCCAGCAGCACAACTAGCGGGAGAGGTAGCACAGATACGCAGTATTTT